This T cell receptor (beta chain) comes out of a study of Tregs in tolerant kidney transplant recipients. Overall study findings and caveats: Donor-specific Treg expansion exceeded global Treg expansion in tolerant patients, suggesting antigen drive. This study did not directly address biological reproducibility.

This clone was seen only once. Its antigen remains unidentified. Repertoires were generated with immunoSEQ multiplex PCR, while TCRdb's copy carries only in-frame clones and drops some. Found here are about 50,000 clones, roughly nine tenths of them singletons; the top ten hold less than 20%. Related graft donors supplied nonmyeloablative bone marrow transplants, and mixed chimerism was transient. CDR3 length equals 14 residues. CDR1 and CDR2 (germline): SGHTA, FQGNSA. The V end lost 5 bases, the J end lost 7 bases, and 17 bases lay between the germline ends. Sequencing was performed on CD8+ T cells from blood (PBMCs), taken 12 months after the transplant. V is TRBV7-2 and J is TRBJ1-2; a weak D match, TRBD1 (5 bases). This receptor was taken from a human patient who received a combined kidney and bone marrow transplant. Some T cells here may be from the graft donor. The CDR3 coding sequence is TGTGCCAGCAGCCGGCGGGGGAGAGGACTTGGCTACACCTTC. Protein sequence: CASSRRGRGLGYTF.